This TCR beta chain emerged from a study of blood T cell repertoires in COVID-19. The V gene end was trimmed by 4 bases and the J gene end by 7 bases; junction bases not matched to a gene: 16. The CDR3 runs 17 residues. The germline gives CDR1 SGHRS, CDR2 YFSETQ. This clone has a single count. Profiled with immunoSEQ multiplex PCR; TCRdb holds only in-frame clones, not every one. The data show 140,000 to 150,000 clones, around 84% seen once. The chain uses TRBV5-1 and TRBJ2-1; 8 nucleotides line up with TRBD1. The sequence was obtained from a woman between 45 and 60 years old with acute or convalescent COVID-19. Sequences were obtained from peripheral blood. The CDR3 reads CASSPVTGDLFLNEQFF. The DNA for the CDR3 is TGCGCCAGCAGCCCGGTGACAGGGGATCTGTTTCTGAATGAGCAGTTCTTC.